Shown below are 32 T cell receptor beta chains from a single sample sequenced in a study of blood T cell repertoires in COVID-19. The protocol was immunoSEQ multiplex PCR, while the TCRdb copy is restricted to in-frame clones and leaves out a portion. The sample shows 150,000 to 200,000 clones, approximately 87% of them seen only once. The sample comprised peripheral blood. The receptors were gathered from a woman in her 70s with COVID-19, enrolled during active disease.

The chain carries TRBV7-6 and TRBJ2-2; 12 bases line up with TRBD2. The V gene end was trimmed by 3 bases and the J gene end by 5 bases; junction bases not matched to a gene: 4. CDR3 size: 16 residues. Germline V gene data show CDR1 as SGHVS and CDR2 as FNYEAQ. The CDR3 spells CASSFLAGGLTGELFF. CDR3 coding DNA: TGTGCCAGCAGCTTTCTAGCGGGAGGGCTTACCGGGGAGCTGTTTTTT.

As DNA, the CDR3 is TGTGCCAGCTCACCAACCAGGGTTGGAAACACCGGGGAGCTGTTTTTT. Encoded protein: CASSPTRVGNTGELFF. V and J are TRBV18 and TRBJ2-2, with D perhaps TRBD1 (5 bases). Germline V gene sequence: CDR1 KGHSH, CDR2 LQKENI. CDR3 length: 16 amino acids. V was clipped by 2 bases and J by 2 bases, with 12 bases between them.

This clone was counted once. The V call is TRBV27, the J call TRBJ2-3; D is undetermined. The length of the CDR3 is 14 residues. In germline, CDR1 is MNHEY, CDR2 SMNVEV (reference sequence). V was pared by 5 bases and J by 1 base, with 10 bases between. The CDR3 is CASSLRPGTDTQYF. CDR3 DNA sequence: TGTGCCAGCAGTCTTCGCCCAGGCACAGATACGCAGTATTTT.

The chain carries TRBV19 and TRBJ2-3; 7 bases are shared with TRBD1. Germline lookup yields CDR1 LNHDA and CDR2 SQIVND (reference sequence). The CDR3 runs to 17 residues. V gave up 3 bases and J gave up 4 bases; unmatched junction bases: 13. The CDR3 DNA reads as TGTGCCAGTAGTATCTACTCCGGGACAGCAAAACCAGATACGCAGTATTTT. This codes for CASSIYSGTAKPDTQYF.

This clone was detected a few times. This chain connects TRBV2 to TRBJ1-5, with D perhaps TRBD1 (6 bases). Trimming removed 6 bases from V and 2 bases from J, with 8 bases in between. The CDR3 is 13 residues long. The germline CDR1 and CDR2 sequences are SNHLY and FYNNEI. The CDR3 coding sequence is TGTGCCAGCAGCAGGGGAGGCAATCAGCCCCAGCATTTT. Translation: CASSRGGNQPQHF.

V gene TRBV6-2 or TRBV6-3 combines with J gene TRBJ1-2; no definite D call. CDR1 and CDR2 from the germline V gene are MNHEY and SVGEGT. The CDR3 contains 14 residues. The V and J ends lost 2 bases and 3 bases respectively, with 10 bases between them. The DNA for the CDR3 is TGTGCCAGCAGTTACCTCGAGAGAGACTATGGCTACACCTTC. Protein sequence: CASSYLERDYGYTF.

The chain is built from TRBV5-5 and TRBJ1-1, with TRBD1 as a possible D gene (5 bases). CDR3 length: 15 amino acids. Germline V gives CDR1 SGHKS, CDR2 YYEKEE (reference sequence). The V gene lost 4 bases and the J gene lost 4 bases, with 17 bases spanning the gap. This CDR3 reads CASSTGGGGVTEAFF. The DNA of the CDR3 is TGTGCCAGCAGCACCGGCGGCGGGGGGGTCACTGAAGCTTTCTTT.

The V call is TRBV28, the J call TRBJ1-2; possibly TRBD1 for D (6 bases). CDR1 is MDHEN and CDR2 is SYDVKM in the germline V gene. V lost 6 bases, J lost 4 bases, and 15 bases lay in between. The CDR3 consists of 14 residues. CDR3 residues: CASRPGQITYGYTF. Here the CDR3 DNA reads TGTGCCAGCAGGCCGGGACAAATAACCTATGGCTACACCTTC.

The J gene is TRBJ2-5, the V gene TRBV19; 7 nucleotides align to TRBD1. The germline gives CDR1 LNHDA, CDR2 SQIVND (reference sequence). V lost 8 bases and J lost 2; bases outside the gene matches: 5. This CDR3 is 13 amino acids long. The CDR3 DNA sequence: TGTGCCAGTGCCGGGACAGTTCAAGAGACCCAGTACTTC. It codes for CASAGTVQETQYF.

V usage is TRBV18 and J usage is TRBJ1-4; D uncertain. Trimming shortened V by 5 bases and J by 8 bases, and 15 bases separated the two germline ends. In germline, CDR1 is KGHSH, CDR2 LQKENI. The CDR3 runs 14 residues. The CDR3 DNA reads TGTGCCAGCTCAAACGTACCCTCAGGCGAAAAACTGTTTTTT. This encodes CASSNVPSGEKLFF. Using reference TRBV18 and TRBJ1-4 for the parts outside the CDR3, the full variable domain is NAGVMQNPRHLVRRRGQEARLRCSPMKGHSHVYWYRQLPEEGLKFMVYLQKENIIDESGMPKERFSAEFPKEGPSILRIQQVVRGDSAAYFCASSNVPSGEKLFFGSGTQLSVL.

The chain combines TRBV5-1 with TRBJ2-2; TRBD2 might be the D (6 bases). CDR3 length equals 15 residues. Trimming pared 4 bases from V and 4 bases from J, leaving 14 bases between. CDR1 and CDR2 from the germline V gene are SGHRS and YFSETQ. CDR3 sequence reads: CASSTGTPLTGELFF. The CDR3 DNA reads as TGCGCCAGCAGCACCGGGACTCCCCTCACCGGGGAGCTGTTTTTT.

The sample holds a few counts of this clone. The chain has TRBV6-5 and TRBJ1-1, with D possibly matching TRBD1 (6 bases). The CDR3 runs 15 residues. The germline gives CDR1 MNHEY, CDR2 SVGAGI. Between the trimmed V and J ends, which lost 0 bases and 13 bases, there was a span of 21 bases. The CDR3, as DNA: TGTGCCAGCAGTTACTCGAGCTATTCGCGGCAGGGGATTTTCTTT. It codes for CASSYSSYSRQGIFF.

The chain employs TRBV2 and TRBJ2-1, with 8 bases matching TRBD2. Germline CDR1 is SNHLY and CDR2 is FYNNEI. The trim removed 6 bases at V and 1 base at J, leaving 5 bases unmatched. CDR3 length equals 15 residues. The CDR3 DNA reads as TGTGCCAGCAGGGATCTAGCGGGTTCCTACAATGAGCAGTTCTTC. Protein: CASRDLAGSYNEQFF.

The J gene is TRBJ2-3, the V gene TRBV10-3; tentatively, D is TRBD2 (6 bases). Germline lookup yields CDR1 ENHRY and CDR2 SYGVKD. V was clipped by 0 bases and J by 4 bases, with 11 bases between them. This CDR3 contains 15 residues. Here the CDR3 reads CAISESSGVPDTQYF. The CDR3, as DNA: TGTGCCATCAGTGAGTCCTCGGGAGTTCCAGATACGCAGTATTTT.

The rearrangement uses TRBV5-1 and TRBJ2-5; TRBD2 matches 12 bases. Unmatched junction bases numbered 8, after V lost 3 bases and J lost 5 bases. The CDR3 has 16 residues. CDR1 SGHRS and CDR2 YFSETQ come from the germline V gene. This chain's CDR3 is CASSSTSGSSWETQYF. CDR3 nucleotides: TGCGCCAGCAGCTCGACTAGCGGGAGTTCCTGGGAGACCCAGTACTTC.

This clone was found once. The chain recombines TRBV6-5 with TRBJ2-7, with a tentative D call TRBD1 (5 bases). This CDR3 is built from 15 residues. V gave up 7 bases and J gave up 7 bases, with 23 bases separating them. Germline V CDR1 and CDR2: MNHEY, SVGAGI. Here the CDR3 reads CASNLFHRQSLEQYF. CDR3 DNA sequence: TGTGCCAGCAACTTGTTTCACAGACAGTCTCTGGAGCAGTACTTC.

The rearrangement joins TRBV12-3 or TRBV12-4 to TRBJ1-6; no clear D. V was cut by 6 bases and J by 7 bases, with 10 bases left in between. The CDR3 runs to 13 residues. The DNA for the CDR3 is TGTGCCAGCAGGTTCAACGGGAATTCACCCCTCCACTTT. As protein: CASRFNGNSPLHF.

The chain is built from TRBV30 and TRBJ1-6; D is uncertain. CDR1 and CDR2 (germline): GTSNPN, SVGIG (reference sequence). Trimming took off 0 bases at V and 6 bases at J, with 12 bases between the two ends. The CDR3 spans 15 residues. CDR3 amino acids: CAWSVLSGGNSPLHF. The CDR3, as DNA: TGTGCCTGGAGTGTTCTGTCCGGAGGTAATTCACCCCTCCACTTT. Variable domain in full (rest from reference TRBV30 and TRBJ1-6): SQTIHQWPATLVQPVGSPLSLECTVEGTSNPNLYWYRQAAGRGLQLLFYSVGIGQISSEVPQNLSASRPQDRQFILSSKKLLLSDSGFYLCAWSVLSGGNSPLHFGNGTRLTVT.

This chain links TRBV19 with TRBJ1-2; weak D call: TRBD1 (6 bases). In germline, CDR1 is LNHDA, CDR2 SQIVND (reference sequence). V dropped 5 bases and J dropped 7 bases, with 17 bases sitting between them. The CDR3 has 14 residues. For the CDR3, the DNA is TGTGCCAGTAGTGAATCTCGACAGGTTGCTGGCTACACCTTC. The encoded protein is CASSESRQVAGYTF.

The chain carries TRBV23-1 and TRBJ2-7, with a possible D match to TRBD1 (5 bases). TRBV23-1 falls under the ORF class, with uncertain function. With 0 bases removed from V and 1 base from J, the gap between germline ends came to 10 bases. The CDR3 has 15 amino acids. Written as DNA, the CDR3 is TGCGCCAGCAGTCAATCGGAACACAGGTCCTACGAGCAGTACTTC. As protein: CASSQSEHRSYEQYF.

This chain uses TRBV2 with TRBJ1-5; D might be TRBD1 (6 bases). V was clipped by 11 bases and J by 4 bases, with 21 bases between them. This CDR3 comprises 15 residues. CDR1 SNHLY and CDR2 FYNNEI come from the germline V gene. The CDR3 spells CASLISQGPNQPQHF. The CDR3 coding sequence is TGTGCCTCCCTGATATCACAGGGACCTAATCAGCCCCAGCATTTT.

The table lists this clone with a few counts. The chain is built from TRBV5-1 and TRBJ2-3; 10 bases are shared with TRBD2. Germline CDR1 and CDR2: SGHRS and YFSETQ. CDR3 size: 17 residues. Germline trimming cut 4 bases from V and 5 bases from J; bases unmatched to any gene: 13. The CDR3 sequence is CASSAWTSGSGRDTQYF. CDR3 DNA sequence: TGCGCCAGCAGCGCATGGACTAGCGGCTCTGGAAGAGATACGCAGTATTTT.

The genes are TRBV6-2 or TRBV6-3 and TRBJ1-1, with D unresolved. Trimming stripped 2 bases from V and 10 bases from J, with 14 bases between. The CDR3 length is 13 residues. CDR1 is MNHEY and CDR2 is SVGEGT in the germline V gene. The CDR3, as DNA: TGTGCCAGCAGTTACGGCTTGGTTGGTGGAGCTTTCTTT. Translating gives CASSYGLVGGAFF.

The CDR3 protein is CATKIQGTNSPLHF. The CDR3 nucleotides read TGTGCCACCAAAATTCAGGGTACCAATTCACCCCTCCACTTT. V is TRBV27 and J is TRBJ1-6, with D maybe TRBD1 (5 bases). The CDR3 sequence is 14 residues long. V dropped 10 bases and J dropped 7 bases, with 17 bases sitting between them. CDR1 and CDR2 (germline): MNHEY, SMNVEV (reference sequence).

This chain uses TRBV6-5 with TRBJ2-7; tentatively, D is TRBD2 (5 bases). The CDR3 length is 16 residues. Trimming removed 0 bases from V and 2 bases from J, with 14 bases in between. Germline CDR1 is MNHEY and CDR2 is SVGAGI. CDR3 DNA sequence: TGTGCCAGCAGTTACTCGACCCCAGCGGACCCCTACGAGCAGTACTTC. Translated: CASSYSTPADPYEQYF.

The chain has TRBV28 and TRBJ1-1; TRBD1 matches 9 bases. The germline V gene has CDR1 MDHEN and CDR2 SYDVKM. The CDR3 has 14 amino acids. V shed 5 bases and J 4 bases; nucleotides not matched to a gene: 5. CDR3 DNA: TGTGCCAGCAGTCCAGGACAGGGGTCCACTGAAGCTTTCTTT. Its protein product is CASSPGQGSTEAFF.

V is TRBV28 and J is TRBJ1-5, with TRBD1 matching over 8 bases. J was trimmed by 7 bases and V by 5 bases; bases with no gene match: 16. The CDR3 contains 17 residues. The germline gives CDR1 MDHEN, CDR2 SYDVKM. The CDR3 region is CASSTYRQGMDGQPQHF. The CDR3, as DNA: TGTGCCAGCAGTACCTACCGACAGGGGATGGATGGGCAGCCCCAGCATTTT.

V usage is TRBV12-3 or TRBV12-4 and J usage is TRBJ1-5; no definite D call. Deletions cut 7 bases from V and 5 bases from J, with 12 bases between. This CDR3 contains 13 residues. CDR3 sequence reads: CASKLRRDQPQHF. CDR3 nucleotides: TGTGCCAGCAAACTCCGGAGGGATCAGCCCCAGCATTTT.

The rearrangement links TRBV9 to TRBJ2-5, with D possibly TRBD2 on 6 matching bases. This CDR3 is built from 14 residues. Trimming left V 3 bases short and J 4 bases short, with 13 bases between. Germline V lookup: CDR1 SGDLS, CDR2 YYNGEE. The CDR3 spells CASSAGGAGETQYF. CDR3 DNA sequence: TGTGCCAGCAGCGCAGGAGGGGCGGGAGAGACCCAGTACTTC.

The J gene is TRBJ2-7, the V gene TRBV9; 11 bases fit TRBD1. CDR1 and CDR2 from the germline V gene are SGDLS and YYNGEE. This CDR3 comprises 14 residues. Unmatched junction bases numbered 7, after V lost 4 bases and J lost 7 bases. CDR3 amino acids: CASSLRTGGGEQYF. The CDR3 nucleotides are TGTGCCAGCAGCTTAAGGACAGGGGGCGGAGAGCAGTACTTC.

The J gene is TRBJ2-5, the V gene TRBV19, with a possible D match to TRBD1 (6 bases). Between the trimmed V and J ends, which lost 1 base and 4 bases, there was a span of 13 bases. The CDR3 runs to 15 residues. Looked up from germline, CDR1 is LNHDA and CDR2 is SQIVND (reference sequence). CDR3: CASSIGGQPRETQYF. In nucleotides, the CDR3 is TGTGCCAGTAGTATAGGGGGACAACCCCGAGAGACCCAGTACTTC.

The chain joins TRBV27 to TRBJ1-4; D may be TRBD1 (6 bases). The CDR3 extends over 14 amino acids. Trimming left V 3 bases short and J 3 bases short, with 8 bases between. Germline values: CDR1 MNHEY, CDR2 SMNVEV (reference sequence). CDR3 coding DNA: TGTGCCAGCAGTTTCCAGGGGCCTAATGAAAAACTGTTTTTT. Its protein product is CASSFQGPNEKLFF.